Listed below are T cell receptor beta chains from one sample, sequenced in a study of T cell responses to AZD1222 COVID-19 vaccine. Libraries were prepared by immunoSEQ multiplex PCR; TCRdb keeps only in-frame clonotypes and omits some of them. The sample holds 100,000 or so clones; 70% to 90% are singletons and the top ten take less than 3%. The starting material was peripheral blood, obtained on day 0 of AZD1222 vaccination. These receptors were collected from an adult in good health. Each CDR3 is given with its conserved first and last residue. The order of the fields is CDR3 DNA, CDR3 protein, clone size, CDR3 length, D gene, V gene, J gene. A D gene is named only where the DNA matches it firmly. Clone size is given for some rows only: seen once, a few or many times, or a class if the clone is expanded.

TGTGCCAGTAGTATAGAGACGGGGGCGGGTATAGGAAATCAGCCCCAGCATTTT	CASSIETGAGIGNQPQHF	.	18	.	TRBV19	TRBJ1-5
TGTGCCAGCAGTCGCCTGGCCCGACAGATTAGCAATCAGCCCCAGCATTTT	CASSRLARQISNQPQHF	.	17	.	TRBV6-2/TRBV6-3	TRBJ1-5
TGCGCCAGCAGCCCGGACACTCTTAGGAGGGGGACTGAAGCTTTCTTT	CASSPDTLRRGTEAFF	.	16	.	TRBV4-1	TRBJ1-1
TGTGCCAGCTCACGCGGGACAGGGGAGACCGCGAACTATGGCTACACCTTC	CASSRGTGETANYGYTF	few	17	TRBD1	TRBV18	TRBJ1-2
TGTGCCAGCAGTTACTCGGGACTCCAGCCCCAGCATTTT	CASSYSGLQPQHF	.	13	.	TRBV6-5	TRBJ1-5
TGTGCCAGCAGTCCCGAGGGGGTATACCGTAACACTGAAGCTTTCTTT	CASSPEGVYRNTEAFF	.	16	.	TRBV27	TRBJ1-1
TGTGCCAGCAGCTTGGACGGACAGATATATGGCTACACCTTC	CASSLDGQIYGYTF	few	14	.	TRBV5-1	TRBJ1-2
TGTGCCAGCAGCCAGGGGCGGAACACTGAAGCTTTCTTT	CASSQGRNTEAFF	few	13	.	TRBV3-1/TRBV3-2	TRBJ1-1
TGTGCCAGCAGCTGGGGGGTAATCCAGCCCCAGCATTTT	CASSWGVIQPQHF	.	13	.	TRBV6-5	TRBJ1-5
TGCGCCAGCAGCTGGAGGGGCGTTAAGGGACAGATTCTCTACGAGCAGTACTTC	CASSWRGVKGQILYEQYF	.	18	.	TRBV5-1	TRBJ2-7
TGTGCCAGCAGCGTAGGATCCAGCGCGATCACAGATACGCAGTATTTT	CASSVGSSAITDTQYF	once	16	.	TRBV9	TRBJ2-3
TGTGCCAGCAGCCACGGGAGAGTGAACACTGAAGCTTTCTTT	CASSHGRVNTEAFF	.	14	.	TRBV5-6	TRBJ1-1
TGCGCCAGCAGCCAAGCGGTTTTCCGGGAGGCGACGAACACCGGGGAGCTGTTTTTT	CASSQAVFREATNTGELFF	medium-sized	19	TRBD2	TRBV4-3	TRBJ2-2
TGTGCCAGCAGTTACCTAGGCCCCTCCTACAATGAGCAGTTCTTC	CASSYLGPSYNEQFF	.	15	.	TRBV6-2/TRBV6-3	TRBJ2-1
TGTGCCAGCAGCGTAGGGACAGGGGTTGCCTATGGCTACACCTTC	CASSVGTGVAYGYTF	.	15	TRBD1	TRBV9	TRBJ1-2
TGTGCCAGCTTCGGACAGTCTAGCAATCAGCCCCAGCATTTT	CASFGQSSNQPQHF	.	14	.	TRBV6-5	TRBJ1-5
TGTGCCAGCGCCCAGGGACTACTAACCTACGAGCAGTACTTC	CASAQGLLTYEQYF	.	14	TRBD2	TRBV2	TRBJ2-7
TGTGCCAGCAGTTACCACTTGGCGGGGGGGAGGGATGAGCAGTTCTTC	CASSYHLAGGRDEQFF	.	16	TRBD2	TRBV6-2/TRBV6-3	TRBJ2-1
TGTGCCAGTGGTACGGATAGCAATCAGCCCCAGCATTTT	CASGTDSNQPQHF	.	13	.	TRBV19	TRBJ1-5
TGTGCCAGCAGTGAAGATAAGAGGAAATACACCATATATTTT	CASSEDKRKYTIYF	.	14	.	TRBV6-1	TRBJ1-3
TGTGCCAGCACCGGAGGGGGCGCGCAGTTCTTC	CASTGGGAQFF	.	11	.	TRBV12-3/TRBV12-4	TRBJ2-1
TGCAGCGTTGAAGCGAGTGGTTCCGGGGAGCTGTTTTTT	CSVEASGSGELFF	.	13	.	TRBV29-1	TRBJ2-2
TGTGCCAGCTCACTACGGAGGGGAGGGGACACTGAAGCTTTCTTT	CASSLRRGGDTEAFF	.	15	.	TRBV18	TRBJ1-1
TGTGCCTGGAGTGTGGGTTCGACAGTACTCTATGGCTACACCTTC	CAWSVGSTVLYGYTF	.	15	.	TRBV30	TRBJ1-2
TGTGCCAGCAGCCCCCGCGACAGATACAATGAGCAGTTCTTC	CASSPRDRYNEQFF	.	14	.	TRBV13	TRBJ2-1
TGTGCCAGCAGCGACAGGGACAGGGCCACTGAAGCTTTCTTT	CASSDRDRATEAFF	.	14	TRBD1	TRBV13	TRBJ1-1
TGTGCCAGCAGCACGGTTGCTAGCGGGAGGGCCGGGGAGACCCAGTACTTC	CASSTVASGRAGETQYF	.	17	TRBD2	TRBV5-1	TRBJ2-5
TGTGCCAGCAGCCGTAGACAGGGAAGAGAGACCCAGTACTTC	CASSRRQGRETQYF	.	14	TRBD1	TRBV7-2	TRBJ2-5
TGTGCCAGCAGCGCCGCGGAGACCCAGTACTTC	CASSAAETQYF	.	11	.	TRBV12-3/TRBV12-4	TRBJ2-5
TGTGCCAGCAGGCCTCCCTACACCGGGGAGCTGTTTTTT	CASRPPYTGELFF	.	13	.	TRBV12-3/TRBV12-4	TRBJ2-2
TGTGCCAGCAGTTACTCCATGGACAGCTCCTACGAGCAGTACTTC	CASSYSMDSSYEQYF	.	15	.	TRBV6-2/TRBV6-3	TRBJ2-7
TGTGCCAGTACTGGACCAGGGTTAGGCACTGAAGCTTTCTTT	CASTGPGLGTEAFF	.	14	.	TRBV19	TRBJ1-1